Shown below are 14 T cell receptor beta chains from a single sample sequenced in a study of T cell responses to AZD1222 COVID-19 vaccine. The table came from immunoSEQ multiplex PCR; TCRdb's copy has only in-frame clones and leaves some out. Of tens of thousands of clones listed, under 90% are singletons. Here the sequenced sample was peripheral blood, taken 28 days after the second AZD1222 dose. Receptors were obtained from an adult who received the AZD1222 COVID-19 vaccine.

The V call is TRBV2, the J call TRBJ1-4, with D uncertain. There are 15 residues in the CDR3. V shed 2 bases and J shed 3 bases, with 10 bases lying between them. Germline V CDR1 and CDR2: SNHLY, FYNNEI. The CDR3 loop is CASSEIRLANEKLFF. In DNA, the CDR3 is TGTGCCAGCAGTGAAATCAGGCTAGCTAATGAAAAACTGTTTTTT.

The DNA for the CDR3 is TGTGCCAGCAGCATCGGACAGGGGAGGGGTAATGAGCAGTTCTTC. It encodes CASSIGQGRGNEQFF. The chain is built from TRBV5-8 and TRBJ2-1, with 9 positions matching TRBD1. The germline CDR1 and CDR2 sequences are SGHTS and YDEGEE. This CDR3 has 15 amino acids. V was pared by 4 bases and J by 7 bases, with 9 bases of the junction left unmatched.

The CDR3 DNA sequence: TGTGCCAGCAGTCGGACTAGCGGGCGGACCTACGAGCAGTACTTC. This codes for CASSRTSGRTYEQYF. This chain links TRBV27 with TRBJ2-7; 11 nucleotides agree with TRBD2. CDR3 length: 15 amino acids. Unmatched junction bases numbered 5, after V lost 5 bases and J lost 2 bases. Germline values: CDR1 MNHEY, CDR2 SMNVEV (reference sequence).

This clone was counted a single time. The chain recombines TRBV21-1 with TRBJ1-5. TRBV21-1 is a known pseudogene. The CDR3 is 13 residues long. CDR3 nucleotides: TGTGCCATCCGGACCTCGTCGGGTCAGCCCCAGCATTTT. Amino acids: CAIRTSSGQPQHF.

The CDR3 DNA reads as TGTGCCAGCAGCTTGCCGAACAGGGCAACTAATGAAAAACTGTTTTTT. It codes for CASSLPNRATNEKLFF. The chain uses TRBV5-4 and TRBJ1-4; D might be TRBD1 (6 bases). Germline CDR1 is SGHNT and CDR2 is YYREEE (reference sequence). V gave up 1 base and J gave up 0 bases, with 10 bases separating them. The CDR3 contains 16 residues.

The chain couples TRBV7-8 to TRBJ1-5; 10 bases match TRBD1. Germline V lookup: CDR1 SGHVS, CDR2 FQNEAQ. The CDR3 is made up of 17 amino acids. Losses at the gene ends were 2 bases for V and 0 bases for J; bases not matched to a gene: 4. CDR3 in DNA: TGTGCCAGCAGCTTACACGGGACAGGGGATAGCAATCAGCCCCAGCATTTT. Translated, it gives CASSLHGTGDSNQPQHF.

The V call is TRBV9, the J call TRBJ1-3; 9 nucleotides match TRBD1. Germline V gene sequence: CDR1 SGDLS, CDR2 YYNGEE. CDR3 size: 17 residues. With V trimmed by 4 bases and J by 0 bases, 8 bases remained unmatched. Here the CDR3 DNA reads TGTGCCAGCAGCTCTGGACAGGGGCCTCGCTCTGGAAACACCATATATTTT. It is translated as CASSSGQGPRSGNTIYF.

This clone has a handful of counts. The V call is TRBV11-2, the J call TRBJ2-7, with 12 bases aligning to TRBD2. Trimming cost V 1 base and J 4 bases; bases outside gene matches: 5. This CDR3 is built from 16 residues. Germline CDR1 and CDR2: SGHAT and FQNNGV. The CDR3 DNA reads TGTGCCAGCAGCTTAGTACTAGCGGGGGGAGATTACGAGCAGTACTTC. Translating gives CASSLVLAGGDYEQYF.

This clone was seen a handful of times. This chain links TRBV14 with TRBJ1-2, with D unclear. Germline V lookup: CDR1 SGHDN, CDR2 FVKESK. Trimming pared 3 bases from V and 7 bases from J, leaving 18 bases between. The CDR3 totals 15 residues. CDR3 nucleotide sequence: TGTGCCAGCAGCCAGTACCGGGATTCGTATTTTGGCTACACCTTC. Its protein product is CASSQYRDSYFGYTF.

The rearrangement uses TRBV6-2 or TRBV6-3 and TRBJ2-7; weak D call: TRBD2 (5 bases). Germline V lookup: CDR1 MNHEY, CDR2 SVGEGT. Trimming removed 0 bases at V and 6 bases at J, with 9 bases between. CDR3 length: 13 residues. CDR3 region: CASSYSTGSEQYF. The CDR3 DNA sequence: TGTGCCAGCAGTTACTCGACGGGGAGCGAGCAGTACTTC.

This sequence joins TRBV7-5 and TRBJ1-2. TRBV7-5 is listed as a pseudogene. This CDR3 has 14 amino acids. The CDR3 reads CARSLGTPNYGYTF. The CDR3 DNA sequence: TGTGCCAGAAGCCTGGGAACACCTAACTATGGCTACACCTTC.

The chain uses TRBV6-5 and TRBJ1-3; D is perhaps TRBD1 (5 bases). Per the germline V gene, CDR1 is MNHEY and CDR2 is SVGAGI. The CDR3 runs 15 residues. The V end was cut by 7 bases, the J end by 4 bases, with 17 bases between. DNA of the CDR3: TGTGCCAGCACCCAAACGATGACAGTGGGAAACACCATATATTTT. Translation: CASTQTMTVGNTIYF.

This chain connects TRBV6-6 to TRBJ1-5; no clear D gene. V was cut by 6 bases and J by 3 bases, with 9 bases left in between. The CDR3 has 13 amino acids. The germline gives CDR1 MNHNY, CDR2 SVGAGI (reference sequence). The CDR3 protein is CASRGIVNQPQHF. The CDR3, as DNA: TGTGCCAGCAGGGGGATTGTCAATCAGCCCCAGCATTTT.

The J gene is TRBJ2-3, the V gene TRBV7-9; D may match TRBD1 or TRBD2 (5 bases each). Looked up from germline, CDR1 is SEHNR and CDR2 is FQNEAQ (reference sequence). The CDR3 runs 13 residues. Between the trimmed V and J ends, which lost 8 bases and 6 bases, there was a span of 15 bases. The CDR3 DNA sequence: TGTGCCAGCGGCACGTGGGGGTACGATACGCAGTATTTT. Residues: CASGTWGYDTQYF.